This TCR beta chain emerged from a study of spatial heterogeneity in lung cancer. Whole-study findings and limits: Mutation tallies in tumors tracked expanded intratumoral alpha and beta TCR counts.

TCRdb re-analysed the 5' RACE reads in MiXCR, keeping a single row per CDR3 protein. The sample shows 500 to 650 distinct CDR3 sequences, around 25% of them seen only once. Described time point: sample taken at primary tumor resection. 72 TRACERx patients with early, untreated non-small cell lung cancer donated samples. Sequencing was performed on whole RNA extracted from tumor and nontumor lung tissue, or from frozen PBMC, and the material was left unsorted. As to this clonotype: Its target is not known.

The V end was cut by 6 bases, the J end by 4 bases, with 22 bases between. The CDR3 loop spans 16 amino acids. Germline CDR1 is LNHNV and CDR2 is YYDKDF (reference sequence). This chain uses TRBV15 with TRBJ2-7, with D unclear. This sample comprised lung tumor tissue, obtained at surgery. The receptor's source is a male donor with early-stage non-small cell lung cancer. CDR3: CATSRIPDPQGYEQYF. CDR3 in DNA: TGTGCCACCAGTAGAATCCCGGACCCCCAAGGGTACGAGCAGTACTTC.